Listed here is a single TCR beta chain. CDR3 length equals 18 residues. Repertoires were generated with immunoSEQ multiplex PCR, while TCRdb's copy carries only in-frame clones and drops some. Of a few hundred thousand clones in the sample, roughly nine tenths are singletons; the top ten hold approximately 4%. The entry originates in a study of blood T cell repertoires in COVID-19. Study-wide context: Acute and convalescent COVID-19 samples came from the United States, Italy and Spain.

The J gene is TRBJ1-5, the V gene TRBV21-1; TRBD1, the table's D call, lacks a check against the DNA. TRBV21-1 is classified as a pseudogene. This receptor was taken from a man aged 18 to 29 with active or convalescent COVID-19. The specimen sequenced was peripheral blood. CDR3 sequence reads: CASSRRQTGWESNQPQHF. DNA for the CDR3: TGTGCCAGCAGCAGAAGGCAGACAGGGTGGGAAAGCAATCAGCCCCAGCATTTT.